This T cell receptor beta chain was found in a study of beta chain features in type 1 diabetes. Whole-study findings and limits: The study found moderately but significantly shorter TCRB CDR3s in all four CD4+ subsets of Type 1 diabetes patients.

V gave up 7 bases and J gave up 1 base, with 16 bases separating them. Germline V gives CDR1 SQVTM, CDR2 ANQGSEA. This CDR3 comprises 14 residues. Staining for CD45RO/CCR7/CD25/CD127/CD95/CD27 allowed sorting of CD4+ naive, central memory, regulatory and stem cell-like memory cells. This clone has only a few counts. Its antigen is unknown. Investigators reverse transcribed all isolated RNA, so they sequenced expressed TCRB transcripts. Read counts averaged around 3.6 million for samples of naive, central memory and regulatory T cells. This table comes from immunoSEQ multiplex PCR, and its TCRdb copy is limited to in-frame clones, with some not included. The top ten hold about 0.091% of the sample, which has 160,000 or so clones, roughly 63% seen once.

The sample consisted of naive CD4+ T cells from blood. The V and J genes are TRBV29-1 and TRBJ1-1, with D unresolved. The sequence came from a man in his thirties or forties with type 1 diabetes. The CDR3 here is CSAPLAGTNTEAFF. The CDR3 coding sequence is TGCAGCGCTCCCCTAGCCGGTACGAACACTGAAGCTTTCTTT. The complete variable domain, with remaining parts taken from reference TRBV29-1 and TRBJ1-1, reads SAVISQKPSRDICQRGTSLTIQCQVDSQVTMMFWYRQQPGQSLTLIATANQGSEATYESGFVIDKFPISRPNLTFSTLTVSNMSPEDSSIYLCSAPLAGTNTEAFFGQGTRLTVV.